What follows are 4 T cell receptor beta chains derived from one specimen sequenced in a study of blood T cell repertoires in COVID-19. Generated by immunoSEQ multiplex PCR, the TCRdb table keeps only in-frame clones and is missing some. Of about 270,000 clones in the sample, about 89% are singletons; the top ten hold 2% to 3%. The sample was peripheral blood. The origin of the receptors is a woman aged 45-65 years with acute or convalescent COVID-19.

The chain joins TRBV19 to TRBJ1-4; 10 bases fit TRBD1. CDR1 LNHDA and CDR2 SQIVND come from the germline V gene (reference sequence). V lost 3 bases to trimming and J lost 5 bases; unmatched junction nucleotides: 3. This CDR3 contains 15 residues. The CDR3 is CASSMTGGENEKLFF. In DNA, the CDR3 is TGTGCCAGTAGTATGACAGGGGGCGAGAATGAAAAACTGTTTTTT.

The chain employs TRBV6-5 and TRBJ1-2, with 8 bases that match TRBD1. The CDR3 spans 14 residues. Unmatched junction bases numbered 5, after V lost 2 bases and J lost 6 bases. From germline, CDR1 is MNHEY and CDR2 SVGAGI. This CDR3 reads CASSYLQGANGYTF. CDR3 bases: TGTGCCAGCAGTTACCTCCAGGGGGCTAATGGCTACACCTTC.

The rearrangement links TRBV2 to TRBJ1-1; TRBD1 might be the D (6 bases). CDR1 and CDR2 from the germline V gene are SNHLY and FYNNEI. Trimming removed 6 bases at V and 3 bases at J, with 11 bases between. The CDR3 is made up of 13 amino acids. The CDR3 DNA is TGTGCCAGCAGACCGGACAGCGACACTGAAGCTTTCTTT. It is translated as CASRPDSDTEAFF.

This chain connects TRBV9 to TRBJ1-6; D uncertain. CDR3 length: 11 amino acids. The germline V gene has CDR1 SGDLS and CDR2 YYNGEE. Trimming shortened V by 5 bases and J by 8 bases, and 5 bases separated the two germline ends. The CDR3 here is CASSPYSPLHF. DNA of the CDR3: TGTGCCAGCAGTCCCTATTCACCCCTCCACTTT.